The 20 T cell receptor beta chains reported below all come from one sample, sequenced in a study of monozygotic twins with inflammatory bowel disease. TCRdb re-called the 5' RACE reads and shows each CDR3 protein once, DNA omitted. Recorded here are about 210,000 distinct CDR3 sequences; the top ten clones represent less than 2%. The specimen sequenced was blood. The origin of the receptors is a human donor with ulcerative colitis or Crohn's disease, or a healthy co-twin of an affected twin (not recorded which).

The CDR3 here is CASSLMTGNNYGYTF. J is TRBJ1-2 and V is TRBV5-1; lacking DNA, the TRBD1 call made by TCRdb goes unchecked. CDR1 is SGHRS and CDR2 is YFSETQ in the germline V gene. The CDR3 consists of 15 residues.

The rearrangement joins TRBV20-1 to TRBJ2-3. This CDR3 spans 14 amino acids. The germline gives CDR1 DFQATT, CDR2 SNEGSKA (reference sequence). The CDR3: CSAQFRVGTDTQYF.

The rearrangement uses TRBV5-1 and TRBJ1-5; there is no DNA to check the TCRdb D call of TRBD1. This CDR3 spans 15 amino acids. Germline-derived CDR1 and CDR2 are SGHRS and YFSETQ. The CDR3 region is CASSPTGGGNQPQHF.

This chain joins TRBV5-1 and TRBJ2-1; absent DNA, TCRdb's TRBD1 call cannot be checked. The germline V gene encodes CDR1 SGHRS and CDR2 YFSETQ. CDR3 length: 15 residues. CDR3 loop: CASSLRQGGGHEQFF.

The chain's CDR3 is CASSRDRGLGQPQHF. This chain links TRBV5-5 with TRBJ1-5; checking the TCRdb D call of TRBD1 is not possible without DNA. From germline, CDR1 is SGHKS and CDR2 YYEKEE (reference sequence). This CDR3 contains 15 residues.

The CDR3 here is CASSLIRGAGELFF. The J gene is TRBJ2-2, the V gene TRBV2; the TCRdb call, TRBD1, lacks DNA for checking. This CDR3 is 14 amino acids long. Germline V gives CDR1 SNHLY, CDR2 FYNNEI.

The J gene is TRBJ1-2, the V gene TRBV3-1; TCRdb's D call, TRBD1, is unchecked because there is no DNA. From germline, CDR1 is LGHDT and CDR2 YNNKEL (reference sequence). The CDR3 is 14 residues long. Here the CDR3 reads CASSRGGTDYGYTF.

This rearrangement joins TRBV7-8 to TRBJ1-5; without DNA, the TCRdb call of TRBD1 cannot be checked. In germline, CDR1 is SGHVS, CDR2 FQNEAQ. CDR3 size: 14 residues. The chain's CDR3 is CASSHDRANQPQHF.

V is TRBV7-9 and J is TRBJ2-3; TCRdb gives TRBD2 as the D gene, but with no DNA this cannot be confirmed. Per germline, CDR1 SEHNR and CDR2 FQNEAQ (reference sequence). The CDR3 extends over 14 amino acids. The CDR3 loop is CASSSQGRTDTQYF.

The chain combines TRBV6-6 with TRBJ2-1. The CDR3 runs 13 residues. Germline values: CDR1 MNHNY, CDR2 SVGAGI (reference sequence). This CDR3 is CASSYSRDNEQFF.

The chain's CDR3 is CSARGGGSSYNEQFF. The chain couples TRBV20-1 to TRBJ2-1. Germline lookup yields CDR1 DFQATT and CDR2 SNEGSKA (reference sequence). This CDR3 contains 15 residues.

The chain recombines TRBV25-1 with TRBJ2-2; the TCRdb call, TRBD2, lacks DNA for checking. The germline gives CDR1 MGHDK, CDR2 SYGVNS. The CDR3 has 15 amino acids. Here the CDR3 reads CASSESLPNTGELFF.

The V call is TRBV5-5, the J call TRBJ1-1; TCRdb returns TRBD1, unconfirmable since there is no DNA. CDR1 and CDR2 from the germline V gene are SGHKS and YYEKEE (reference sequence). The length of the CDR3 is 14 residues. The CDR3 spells CASSLAQGFTEAFF.

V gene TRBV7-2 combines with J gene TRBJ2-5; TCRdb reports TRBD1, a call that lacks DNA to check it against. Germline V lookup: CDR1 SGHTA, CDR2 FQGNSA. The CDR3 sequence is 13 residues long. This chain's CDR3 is CASSRDRQETQYF.

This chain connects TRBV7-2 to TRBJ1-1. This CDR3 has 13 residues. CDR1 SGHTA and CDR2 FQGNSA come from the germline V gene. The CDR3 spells CASSLMLTGEAFF.

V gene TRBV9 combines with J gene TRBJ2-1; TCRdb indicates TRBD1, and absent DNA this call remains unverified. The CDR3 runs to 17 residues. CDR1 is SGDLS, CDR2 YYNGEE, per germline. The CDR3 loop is CASSADPPTHSSGEQFF.

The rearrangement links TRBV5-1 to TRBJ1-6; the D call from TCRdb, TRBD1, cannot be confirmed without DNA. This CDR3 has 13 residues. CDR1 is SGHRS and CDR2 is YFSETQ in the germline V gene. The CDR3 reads CASKEEGGSPLHF.

CDR3 sequence: CASSVHTNTGELFF. The genes are TRBV5-1 and TRBJ2-2. CDR3 size: 14 residues. Looked up from germline, CDR1 is SGHRS and CDR2 is YFSETQ.

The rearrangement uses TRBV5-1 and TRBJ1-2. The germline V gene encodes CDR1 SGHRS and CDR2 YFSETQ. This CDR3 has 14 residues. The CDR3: CASSLEGSSYGYTF.

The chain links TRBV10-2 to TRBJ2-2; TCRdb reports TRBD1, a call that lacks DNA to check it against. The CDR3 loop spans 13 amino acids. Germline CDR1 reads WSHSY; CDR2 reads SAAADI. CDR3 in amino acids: CASSTGLTGELFF.